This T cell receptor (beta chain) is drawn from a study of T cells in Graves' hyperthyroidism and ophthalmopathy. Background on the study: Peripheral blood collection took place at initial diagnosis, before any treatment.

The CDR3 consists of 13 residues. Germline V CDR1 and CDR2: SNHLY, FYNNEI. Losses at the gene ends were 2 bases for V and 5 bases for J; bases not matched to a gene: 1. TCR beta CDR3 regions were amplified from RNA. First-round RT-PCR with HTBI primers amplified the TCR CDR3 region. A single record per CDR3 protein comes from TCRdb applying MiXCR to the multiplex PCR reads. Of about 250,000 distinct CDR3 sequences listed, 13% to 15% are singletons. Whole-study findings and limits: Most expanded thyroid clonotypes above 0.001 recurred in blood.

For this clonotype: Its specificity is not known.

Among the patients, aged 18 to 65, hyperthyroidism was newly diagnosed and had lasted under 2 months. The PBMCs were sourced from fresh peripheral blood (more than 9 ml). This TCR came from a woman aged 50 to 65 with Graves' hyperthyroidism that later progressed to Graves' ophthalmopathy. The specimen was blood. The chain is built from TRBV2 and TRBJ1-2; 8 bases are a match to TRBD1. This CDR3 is CASSETGGYGYTF. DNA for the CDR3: TGTGCCAGCAGTGAAACAGGGGGTTATGGCTACACCTTC. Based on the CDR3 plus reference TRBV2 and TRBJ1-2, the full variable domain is EPEVTQTPSHQVTQMGQEVILRCVPISNHLYFYWYRQILGQKVEFLVSFYNNEISEKSEIFDDQFSVERPDGSNFTLKIRSTKLEDSAMYFCASSETGGYGYTFGSGTRLTVV.